This T cell receptor (beta chain) stems from a study of radiotherapy plus CTLA-4 blockade in lung cancer. Repertoires were generated with immunoSEQ multiplex PCR, while TCRdb's copy carries only in-frame clones and drops some. The table shows tens of thousands of clones, with roughly 80% occurring only once. The table lists this clone with a few counts. Trimming removed 1 base from V and 4 bases from J; junction bases left unmatched: 7. The germline gives CDR1 WNHNN, CDR2 SYGVQD (reference sequence). The CDR3 covers 15 residues. The TCR originated in a human donor with non-small cell lung cancer who had a partial response to radiotherapy plus ipilimumab. Sequenced material: peripheral blood, taken from a patient treated with radiotherapy plus ipilimumab. The rearrangement uses TRBV10-1 and TRBJ2-7; TRBD1 matches at 7 bases. Here the CDR3 DNA reads TGCGCCAGCAGTGAGTATGGGACAGAGAATTACGAGCAGTACTTC. This codes for CASSEYGTENYEQYF.